This TCR beta chain was profiled in a study of OX40 agonist ivuxolimab in advanced cancers. The wider study: It was ivuxolimab, an agonistic anti-OX40 (CD134) antibody, that patients were treated with. Of mixed ages from about 23 to 79 and averaging 60 years, the group was about 80% male.

TCRdb's table, derived via immunoSEQ multiplex PCR, lists solely in-frame clones and lacks some. The repertoire includes about 46,000 clones, 70% to 90% of them detected once, and 12% sits in the top ten. Concerning this clone: Its antigen is not known.

General study results and limits: On average, CD8+ T cells had more expanded clones than CD4+. By week 6 at 0.1 to 3.0 mg/kg, blood CD4+ and CD8+ T cells had expanded clonally.

Germline loops: CDR1 SNHLY, CDR2 FYNNEI. This CDR3 has 13 amino acids. With 7 bases removed from V and 0 bases from J, the gap between germline ends came to 9 bases. This chain uses TRBV2 with TRBJ1-1, with unresolved D. The sequencing used CD4+ or CD8+ T cells sorted from blood, collected in a trial of the OX40 agonist ivuxolimab. The receptor comes from an adult with an advanced solid tumor such as melanoma, head and neck, liver or kidney cancer. CDR3 in amino acids: CASKGPMNTEAFF. In DNA, the CDR3 is TGTGCCAGCAAAGGGCCCATGAACACTGAAGCTTTCTTT. Complete variable domain (other parts from reference TRBV2 and TRBJ1-1): EPEVTQTPSHQVTQMGQEVILRCVPISNHLYFYWYRQILGQKVEFLVSFYNNEISEKSEIFDDQFSVERPDGSNFTLKIRSTKLEDSAMYFCASKGPMNTEAFFGQGTRLTVV.